This is a list of T cell receptor beta chains from one sample in a study of blood T cell repertoires in COVID-19. Data came from immunoSEQ multiplex PCR; TCRdb stores just in-frame clones and leaves some out. This sample has about 160,000 clones, with 70% to 90% found just once. Specimen: peripheral blood. Receptors were obtained from a woman aged 60 to 75 with COVID-19, enrolled during active disease. CDR3s leave out the opening cysteine and the closing phenylalanine or tryptophan. The size entry is marked missing in some rows and otherwise reads once, few, many or a size class.

j_gene	len	v_gene	abundance	CDR3aa
TRBJ2-5	13	TRBV2	.	ASTRDRASGETQY
TRBJ1-1	12	TRBV12-5	.	ASGLPAGNTEAF
TRBJ2-1	15	TRBV24-1	.	ATSDPRGGGAGNEQF
TRBJ1-2	12	TRBV7-3	.	ASSPRPGTYGYT
TRBJ1-6	13	TRBV6-6	.	ASSPGGQNNSPLH
TRBJ2-6	15	TRBV14	.	ASSQDRRVSGANVLT
TRBJ2-1	13	TRBV5-6	.	ASSYGTGIYNEQF
TRBJ2-1	13	TRBV10-3	.	AISTVAGDYNEQF
TRBJ1-1	13	TRBV5-4	few	ASSPGTGKLPEAF
TRBJ1-6	11	TRBV19	.	ASSSGWNSPLH
TRBJ1-1	12	TRBV11-2	.	ASSLGYGNDEAF